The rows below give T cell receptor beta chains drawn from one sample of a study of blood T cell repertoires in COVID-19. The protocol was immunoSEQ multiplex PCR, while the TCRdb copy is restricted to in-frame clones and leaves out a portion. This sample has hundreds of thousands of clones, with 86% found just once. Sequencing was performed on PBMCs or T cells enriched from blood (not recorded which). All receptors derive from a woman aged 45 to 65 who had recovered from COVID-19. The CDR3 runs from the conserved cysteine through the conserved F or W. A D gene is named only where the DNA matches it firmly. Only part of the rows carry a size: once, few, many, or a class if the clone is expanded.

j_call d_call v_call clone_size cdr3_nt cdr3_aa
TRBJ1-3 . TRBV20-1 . TGCAGTGCTAGGGGCCTAAACACCATATATTTT CSARGLNTIYF
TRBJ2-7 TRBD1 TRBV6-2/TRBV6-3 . TGTGCCAGCAGTAACAGGGGCCGCGGGTACGAGCAGTACTTC CASSNRGRGYEQYF
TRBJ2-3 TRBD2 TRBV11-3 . TGTGCCAGCAGCACAAGGACTAGCGGTAGCACAGATACGCAGTATTTT CASSTRTSGSTDTQYF
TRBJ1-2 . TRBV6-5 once TGTGCCAGCAGTTACAGGGCCACAGGGTTGGATGGCTACACCTTC CASSYRATGLDGYTF
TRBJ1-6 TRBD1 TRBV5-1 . TGCGCCAGCAGCTTGACGGGACAGAATAATTCACCCCTCCACTTT CASSLTGQNNSPLHF
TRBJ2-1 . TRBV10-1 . TGCGCCAGCAGTGAGACAGTCAATGAGCAGTTCTTC CASSETVNEQFF
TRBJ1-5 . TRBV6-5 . TGTGCCAGCGTCTCCTATAGGGGTAATCAGCCCCAGCATTTT CASVSYRGNQPQHF
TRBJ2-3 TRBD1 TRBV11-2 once TGTGCCAGCAGCATCGGACAGGGGGCAACAGATACGCAGTATTTT CASSIGQGATDTQYF
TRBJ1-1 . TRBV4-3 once TGCGCCAGCAGCCCCCGCGTTGTCACTGAAGCTTTCTTT CASSPRVVTEAFF
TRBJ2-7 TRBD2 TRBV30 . TGTGCCTGGTCCGGTGGGGGGGGTGGCTCCTACGAGCAGTACTTC CAWSGGGGGSYEQYF
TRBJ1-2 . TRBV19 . TGTGCCAGTAGTATCAGGGGCGCCTATGGCTACACCTTC CASSIRGAYGYTF